The 11 T cell receptor beta chains below come from one sample, sequenced in a study of a mutant IDH1 vaccine in newly diagnosed glioma. As for time point: week 35, safety follow-up. Vaccinated patients received 300 ug of mutant IDH1 20-mer peptide per dose, with topical imiquimod. Some clones are missing from TCRdb's copy, which holds only in-frame ones; the method was immunoSEQ multiplex PCR. Among 30,000 to 40,000 clones, roughly 80% were seen once, and the ten largest hold approximately 6.9%. These TCRs are of unknown antigen specificity. The specimen was PBMCs, collected from a glioma patient whose treatment included an IDH1 peptide vaccine. The receptor set was obtained from a woman aged 18-30 years with glioma.

The V and J genes are TRBV7-6 and TRBJ1-1, with 8 bases identical to TRBD1. The CDR3 contains 13 residues. CDR1 SGHVS and CDR2 FNYEAQ come from the germline V gene. Trimming removed 4 bases from V and 3 bases from J; junction bases left unmatched: 1. The CDR3 sequence is CASSSDRDTEAFF. The CDR3 coding sequence is TGTGCCAGCAGCTCGGACAGGGACACTGAAGCTTTCTTT.

As DNA, the CDR3 is TGTGCCAGCAGAATAGGACAGGGAGGGAGCACTGAAGCTTTCTTT. Translated: CASRIGQGGSTEAFF. The V call is TRBV6-1, the J call TRBJ1-1; 8 nucleotides align to TRBD1. This CDR3 region has 15 residues. The germline V gene encodes CDR1 MNHNS and CDR2 SASEGT. Trimming at V came to 6 bases and at J to 4 bases, leaving 10 bases not matched to a gene.

V usage is TRBV6-1 and J usage is TRBJ2-1, with D possibly matching TRBD2 (6 bases). Trimming pared 0 bases from V and 8 bases from J, leaving 11 bases between. CDR1 and CDR2 (germline): MNHNS, SASEGT. The CDR3 consists of 14 residues. The CDR3 region has the DNA TGTGCCAGCAGTGAAGCGCCTGGAGGGCATGAGCAGTTCTTC. Translating it yields CASSEAPGGHEQFF.

The count of this clone is one. The chain uses TRBV18 and TRBJ2-6; D is uncertain. Trimming took off 5 bases at V and 2 bases at J, with 16 bases between the two ends. The CDR3 consists of 17 residues. Germline values: CDR1 KGHSH, CDR2 LQKENI. The CDR3 here is CASSTRSQETGANVLTF. In nucleotides, the CDR3 is TGTGCCAGCTCAACAAGGAGCCAGGAAACTGGGGCCAACGTCCTGACTTTC.

The chain links TRBV2 to TRBJ2-7; 7 bases match TRBD1. The CDR3 is made up of 14 amino acids. The trim removed 6 bases at V and 5 bases at J, leaving 10 bases unmatched. The germline V gene encodes CDR1 SNHLY and CDR2 FYNNEI. The CDR3 DNA sequence: TGTGCCAGCAGGCCGGACAGGATCATGGACGAGCAGTACTTC. Protein sequence: CASRPDRIMDEQYF.

The chain couples TRBV7-9 to TRBJ1-2, with 8 bases fitting TRBD1. The CDR3 contains 15 residues. V was pared by 3 bases and J by 4 bases, with 7 bases of the junction left unmatched. Germline CDR1 is SEHNR and CDR2 is FQNEAQ (reference sequence). Here the CDR3 reads CASSFPGGAGYGYTF. CDR3 DNA: TGTGCCAGCAGCTTCCCAGGGGGCGCAGGCTATGGCTACACCTTC. The full variable domain, rest sourced from reference TRBV7-9 and TRBJ1-2, is DTGVSQNPRHKITKRGQNVTFRCDPISEHNRLYWYRQTLGQGPEFLTYFQNEAQLEKSRLLSDRFSAERPKGSFSTLEIQRTEQGDSAMYLCASSFPGGAGYGYTFGSGTRLTVV.

The sample holds a few counts of this clone. V gene TRBV6-6 combines with J gene TRBJ1-5; D remains unclear. Per germline, CDR1 MNHNY and CDR2 SVGAGI (reference sequence). V was cut by 6 bases and J by 0 bases, with 12 bases left in between. The CDR3 loop spans 15 amino acids. The CDR3 region has the DNA TGTGCCAGCAGCGAACAGCTTTATAGCAATCAGCCCCAGCATTTT. It encodes CASSEQLYSNQPQHF.

The chain carries TRBV19 and TRBJ2-7; D may correspond to TRBD1 or TRBD2 (5 bases each). The CDR3 is 14 residues long. The germline V gene encodes CDR1 LNHDA and CDR2 SQIVND (reference sequence). Between the trimmed V and J ends, which lost 1 base and 7 bases, there was a span of 14 bases. Here the CDR3 DNA reads TGTGCCAGTAGTATAGGGGACCCCTCTGGAGAGCAGTACTTC. It specifies CASSIGDPSGEQYF.

The gene calls are TRBV5-4 and TRBJ2-7; 11 bases fit TRBD1. The CDR3 covers 15 residues. The V segment lost 0 bases and the J segment 7 bases; nucleotides outside the gene matches: 6. From germline, CDR1 is SGHNT and CDR2 YYREEE (reference sequence). CDR3 amino acids: CASSLAGQGVVEQYF. The CDR3, as DNA: TGTGCCAGCAGCTTGGCGGGACAGGGGGTGGTAGAGCAGTACTTC.

This clone occurred a few times. The chain carries TRBV5-1 and TRBJ1-5; 10 bases match TRBD1. CDR3 length equals 14 residues. Trimming took 4 bases from V and 9 from J; bases not matched to a gene: 7. The germline CDR1 and CDR2 sequences are SGHRS and YFSETQ. The CDR3 here is CASSVGQGDPPQHF. The CDR3 nucleotides are TGCGCCAGCAGCGTAGGACAGGGGGATCCGCCCCAGCATTTT.

The chain is built from TRBV19 and TRBJ2-3, with 8 positions matching TRBD2. Germline V CDR1 and CDR2: LNHDA, SQIVND (reference sequence). CDR3 length equals 16 residues. Trimming at V came to 4 bases and at J to 3 bases, leaving 9 bases not matched to a gene. CDR3 bases: TGTGCCAGTAGTACCTTAGCGGGGTATACAACAGATACGCAGTATTTT. Amino acids: CASSTLAGYTTDTQYF.